What follows are 18 T cell receptor beta chains derived from one specimen sequenced in a study of cytomegalovirus exposure and HLA in healthy donors. Both 60 Vbeta primers and 13 Jbeta primers went into the PCR. Sequenced by immunoSEQ multiplex PCR; TCRdb stores in-frame clones only, minus some. The repertoire consists of 55,000 to 80,000 clones, with roughly 70% occurring once and the leading ten covering roughly 25%. Source material: PBMCs. The receptors here all came from a man in his fifties in good health and CMV-seropositive.

In this sample, this clone turned up a few times. The V and J genes are TRBV5-1 and TRBJ2-7, with a weak D call TRBD1 (7 bases). CDR1 and CDR2 (germline): SGHRS, YFSETQ. This CDR3 is 15 amino acids long. V lost 3 bases and J lost 2, with 15 bases in between. CDR3 in amino acids: CASSWGDSDTYEQYF. The CDR3 DNA follows: TGCGCCAGCAGCTGGGGGGACAGCGATACCTACGAGCAGTACTTC.

This clone was picked up one time. The chain recombines TRBV6-6 with TRBJ2-3, with 12 bases fitting TRBD2. Per the germline V gene, CDR1 is MNHNY and CDR2 is SVGAGI (reference sequence). This CDR3 is 13 amino acids long. The ends lost 0 bases at V and 15 bases at J; junction bases unmatched: 4. The CDR3 sequence is CASSYSPTSGGYF. DNA for the CDR3: TGTGCCAGCAGTTACTCGCCGACTAGCGGGGGATATTTT.

The gene calls are TRBV5-4 and TRBJ1-4; a possible D gene is TRBD1 (6 bases). V was shortened by 4 bases and J by 3 bases, with 13 bases between the two germline ends. The germline V gene encodes CDR1 SGHNT and CDR2 YYREEE (reference sequence). The CDR3 consists of 15 residues. The CDR3 loop reads CASSAQQGSNEKLFF. In nucleotides, the CDR3 is TGTGCCAGCAGCGCTCAACAGGGTTCTAATGAAAAACTGTTTTTT.

The chain combines TRBV9 with TRBJ1-2; 8 bases align to TRBD1. From germline, CDR1 is SGDLS and CDR2 YYNGEE. The CDR3 covers 15 residues. Trimming removed 0 bases from V and 4 bases from J; junction bases left unmatched: 5. The chain's CDR3 is CASSVGQDRAYGYTF. The CDR3 region has the DNA TGTGCCAGCAGCGTAGGTCAGGACAGGGCCTATGGCTACACCTTC. Full variable domain (remainder filled in from reference TRBV9 and TRBJ1-2): DSGVTQTPKHLITATGQRVTLRCSPRSGDLSVYWYQQSLDQGLQFLIQYYNGEERAKGNILERFSAQQFPDLHSELNLSSLELGDSALYFCASSVGQDRAYGYTFGSGTRLTVV.

CDR3 amino acids: CASSLTGVGGGYGYTF. CDR3 DNA sequence: TGTGCCAGCAGCTTAACGGGTGTAGGGGGGGGCTATGGCTACACCTTC. This chain connects TRBV7-9 to TRBJ1-2; possibly TRBD1 for D (6 bases). Trimming cost V 2 bases and J 4 bases, with 17 bases left between them. The CDR3 is 16 amino acids. Germline CDR1 and CDR2: SEHNR and FQNEAQ (reference sequence).

A single count supports this clone. The V call is TRBV5-1, the J call TRBJ1-6; D is undetermined. Germline V gene sequence: CDR1 SGHRS, CDR2 YFSETQ. Trimming left V 5 bases short and J 10 bases short, with 10 bases between. The CDR3 has 12 amino acids. DNA of the CDR3: TGCGCCAGCAGACGGGCGGGCTCACCCCTCCACTTT. This codes for CASRRAGSPLHF.

The chain is built from TRBV10-3 and TRBJ2-3, with D perhaps matching TRBD1 (5 bases). CDR3 length: 12 residues. Germline loops: CDR1 ENHRY, CDR2 SYGVKD. V lost 9 bases and J 2 bases, leaving 9 bases between the germline ends. Here the CDR3 DNA reads TGTGCCATTCAGGGTTCCACAGATACGCAGTATTTT. Translating gives CAIQGSTDTQYF.

This clone was detected only once. The chain combines TRBV30 with TRBJ2-7; 10 nucleotides match TRBD1. V lost 2 bases, J lost 0 bases, and 10 bases stayed unmatched. The CDR3 spans 17 residues. Looked up from germline, CDR1 is GTSNPN and CDR2 is SVGIG (reference sequence). CDR3 coding DNA: TGTGCCTGGAGTTTTAGGACAGGGGGAGTTTACTCCTACGAGCAGTACTTC. This codes for CAWSFRTGGVYSYEQYF.

The CDR3 DNA follows: TGTGCCAGCAGTGAATTGAGGGCTAGCACAGATACGCAGTATTTT. Translated: CASSELRASTDTQYF. The chain uses TRBV25-1 and TRBJ2-3; tentatively, D is TRBD2 (5 bases). The V gene lost 1 base and the J gene lost 0 bases, with 8 bases spanning the gap. Per the germline V gene, CDR1 is MGHDK and CDR2 is SYGVNS. The CDR3 loop spans 15 amino acids.

The V and J genes are TRBV7-3 and TRBJ2-1, with 12 bases aligning to TRBD2. CDR1 is SGHTA and CDR2 is FQGTGA in the germline V gene. The CDR3 totals 17 residues. V lost 2 bases and J lost 5; bases outside the gene matches: 7. In DNA form, the CDR3 reads TGTGCCAGCAGCTTACGTCCCGGACTAGCGGGACACAATGAGCAGTTCTTC. Protein product: CASSLRPGLAGHNEQFF.

V usage is TRBV2 and J usage is TRBJ2-3; 11 nucleotides match TRBD2. Germline V CDR1 and CDR2: SNHLY, FYNNEI. V shed 3 bases and J 0 bases; nucleotides not matched to a gene: 14. The CDR3 has 20 amino acids. In DNA, the CDR3 is TGTGCCAGCAGTGAGGCGCCCTTCGGGACTAGCGGAACTAGCACAGATACGCAGTATTTT. Translating gives CASSEAPFGTSGTSTDTQYF.

V usage is TRBV18 and J usage is TRBJ2-7; 7 positions agree with TRBD1. The germline CDR1 and CDR2 sequences are KGHSH and LQKENI. The CDR3 runs 16 residues. V shed 0 bases, J shed 1 base, and the junction held 6 bases outside the gene matches. The CDR3 loop reads CASSPPGTARSYEQYF. The CDR3 nucleotides are TGTGCCAGCTCACCACCCGGGACAGCGCGATCCTACGAGCAGTACTTC.

This clone occurred a few times. This rearrangement joins TRBV11-2 to TRBJ1-2, with 7 bases matching TRBD1. The CDR3 loop spans 16 amino acids. Per germline, CDR1 SGHAT and CDR2 FQNNGV. Trimming cost V 4 bases and J 8 bases; bases outside gene matches: 16. CDR3 coding DNA: TGTGCCAGCAGCTCGCCAGGCCGGGACAGAAGTAGGGGCTACACCTTC. This translates into CASSSPGRDRSRGYTF.

The gene calls are TRBV7-9 and TRBJ2-2, with D possibly matching TRBD2 (7 bases). Per germline, CDR1 SEHNR and CDR2 FQNEAQ (reference sequence). The CDR3 is 16 amino acids. V dropped 5 bases and J dropped 1 base, with 14 bases sitting between them. The CDR3 region has the DNA TGTGCCAGCAGCCATAAGGGGGGGATGAACACCGGGGAGCTGTTTTTT. It yields the protein CASSHKGGMNTGELFF.

This clone was picked up a small number of times. This sequence joins TRBV27 and TRBJ2-7, with D unclear. Germline loops: CDR1 MNHEY, CDR2 SMNVEV (reference sequence). CDR3 size: 13 residues. The V end lost 6 bases, the J end lost 1 base, and 10 bases lay between the germline ends. DNA of the CDR3: TGTGCCAGCAGCCATGGGCTGTCCTACGAGCAGTACTTC. Translated: CASSHGLSYEQYF.

The V gene is TRBV5-1, the J gene TRBJ2-3; 8 bases line up with TRBD1. Per the germline V gene, CDR1 is SGHRS and CDR2 is YFSETQ. The J segment lost 5 bases and the V segment lost 3 bases, leaving 5 bases of the junction unmatched. The CDR3 runs to 14 residues. For the CDR3, the DNA is TGCGCCAGCAGCTCGGGACAGGTGAAAGATACGCAGTATTTT. Translated, it gives CASSSGQVKDTQYF. Drawing the rest from reference TRBV5-1 and TRBJ2-3, the complete variable domain is KAGVTQTPRYLIKTRGQQVTLSCSPISGHRSVSWYQQTPGQGLQFLFEYFSETQRNKGNFPGRFSGRQFSNSRSEMNVSTLELGDSALYLCASSSGQVKDTQYFGPGTRLTVL.

The chain combines TRBV19 with TRBJ2-3, with TRBD2 identical over 9 bases. Germline values: CDR1 LNHDA, CDR2 SQIVND (reference sequence). The CDR3 contains 18 residues. V was clipped by 3 bases and J by 0 bases; unmatched bases: 10. This chain's CDR3 is CASSMWLAGFPSTDTQYF. CDR3 DNA sequence: TGTGCCAGTAGTATGTGGCTAGCGGGGTTCCCTAGCACAGATACGCAGTATTTT.

V usage is TRBV30 and J usage is TRBJ2-5; TRBD2 aligns across 12 bases. This CDR3 region has 15 residues. The germline gives CDR1 GTSNPN, CDR2 SVGIG (reference sequence). Trimming took 2 bases from V and 2 from J; bases not matched to a gene: 3. CDR3 region: CAWSLLAGGQETQYF. The DNA of the CDR3 is TGTGCCTGGAGTCTACTAGCGGGGGGACAAGAGACCCAGTACTTC.